The clone carrying this T cell receptor beta chain was recorded once. This specimen comes from a study of blood T cell repertoires in COVID-19. Whole-study context: COVID-19 samples collected from the United States, Italy and Spain covered acute and convalescent phases. Sources were T cells, B-cell-depleted T cells, or PBMCs; the material itself was cDNA or gDNA.

As handled by the study authors: Cell counts per sample came from amplifying reference gene primers. Sequenced by immunoSEQ multiplex PCR; TCRdb stores in-frame clones only, minus some. V, J and clone size are taken as reported in that table, and D and trimming were inferred from the DNA itself. Among under 300,000 clones listed, around 85% were seen once. CDR3 length equals 15 residues. The junction had 6 bases not matched to a gene; V was cut back by 0 bases and J by 4 bases. Germline V lookup: CDR1 SGDLS, CDR2 YYNGEE. This rearrangement joins TRBV9 to TRBJ1-2, with TRBD1 matching over 7 bases. Sequencing was performed on peripheral blood. The receptor was isolated from a woman aged 55-69 years with active or convalescent COVID-19. In DNA, the CDR3 is TGTGCCAGCAGCGTAGGTCAGGGGGATAGCTATGGCTACACCTTC. Its protein is CASSVGQGDSYGYTF.